This T cell receptor beta chain was recovered during a study of blood T cell repertoires in COVID-19. At the level of the study: The cDNA or gDNA used as material had been derived from T cells, B-cell-depleted T cells, or PBMCs.

CDR1 and CDR2 from the germline V gene are MGHRA and YSYEKL. The CDR3 covers 14 residues. Trimming removed 4 bases from V and 1 base from J, with 10 bases in between. In the original analysis: By means of reference gene primer amplification, nucleated cell counts were estimated. Measured with immunoSEQ multiplex PCR; TCRdb has only the in-frame clones, and not every one. V and J calls and clone size are given by that table; D and trimming were obtained from the DNA. The sample records about 130,000 clones, roughly 91% being singletons. While infection was still active, Seattle patients were enrolled and then followed longitudinally.

This chain links TRBV4-1 with TRBJ1-1; D remains unclear. The sample taken for sequencing was peripheral blood. This clonotype was obtained from a man in his 60s with COVID-19, enrolled during active disease. CDR3 nucleotide sequence: TGCGCCAGCAGCCCAGATCCGGGGAACACTGAAGCTTTCTTT. Its translation is CASSPDPGNTEAFF.